The T cell receptor (gamma chain) described here comes from a study of γδ T cells in repeated Plasmodium falciparum infection. About the research overall: Donors were malaria-exposed Malian children or age- and gender-matched Australian children. Donors had four controlled P. falciparum NF54 infections over about 640 days.

Gammadelta T cells were flow-sorted from PBMC into Vgamma9/Vdelta2+ and Vdelta2-negative populations for bulk analysis. TRG and TRD sequences were obtained from every sorted gammadelta sample. TCRdb re-called the multiplex PCR reads using CATT. The table lists about 30,000 gamma-chain clones, roughly 1.4% of them singletons. The CDR3 spans 13 residues. Germline CDR1 reads GITISATS; CDR2 reads ISYDGTV (reference sequence). V dropped 2 bases and J dropped 2; count of bases not matched to a gene: 3. At least ten counts were recorded for this clone. The antigen remains undetermined. At the DNA level, this CDR3 is encoded by other sequences in the same sample as well. General study findings and limits: Compared with Australian children, Malian Vdelta2-negative repertoires seemed more clonal, less diverse, less shared.

The V and J genes are TRGV9 and TRGJ1 or TRGJ2. Specimen: gamma-delta T cells from blood. The sequence derives from a pool of human donors (malaria-infected and uninfected, not separated). The CDR3 nucleotides read TGTGCCTTGTGGGAGGCAGATTATTATAAGAAACTCTTT. Translated, it gives CALWEADYYKKLF.